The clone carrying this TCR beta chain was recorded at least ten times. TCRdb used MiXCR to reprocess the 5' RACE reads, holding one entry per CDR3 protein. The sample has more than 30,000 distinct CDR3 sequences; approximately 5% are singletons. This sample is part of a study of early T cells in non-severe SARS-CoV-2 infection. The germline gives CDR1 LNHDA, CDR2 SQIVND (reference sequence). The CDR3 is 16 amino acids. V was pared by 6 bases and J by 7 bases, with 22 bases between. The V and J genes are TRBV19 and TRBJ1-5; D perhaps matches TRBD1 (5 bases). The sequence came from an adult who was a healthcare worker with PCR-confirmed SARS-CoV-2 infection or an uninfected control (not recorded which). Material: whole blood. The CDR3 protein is CASSPTVGGTEQPQHF. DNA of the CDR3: TGTGCCAGTAGCCCCACAGTTGGGGGAACGGAGCAGCCCCAGCATTTT.